This T cell receptor beta chain was captured by sequencing in a study of shared clonotypes between healthy human individuals. Whole-study context: Per donor, three plates held CD4 naive cells, three held CD4 memory, two held CD8 naive and one held CD8 memory. Regarding the study as a whole: Generation probabilities of non-shared clonotypes were lower (relative to those shared by all four donors). Naive subsets, compared against memory subsets, generally had larger estimated richness values.

The V and J ends lost 6 bases and 6 bases respectively, with 14 bases between them. Germline CDR1 and CDR2: MNHNY and SVGAGI (reference sequence). The CDR3 has 13 amino acids. A note on this clone: No antigen is known for it.

Each sorted subset replicate got 200 ng genomic DNA, 25,000 to 35,000 genomes. Method: immunoSEQ multiplex PCR; TCRdb's copy keeps in-frame clones and lacks some. The table includes a few million clones, 80% to 95% detected once. The sample consisted of naive CD4+ T cells from PBMCs. Indicated subset: CD45RA+ positively selected. This chain connects TRBV6-6 to TRBJ1-2, with D perhaps matching TRBD1 (6 bases). The receptor's source is a man younger than 35 in good health. Some clones in this sample may be carry-over from other donors' samples. CDR3 coding DNA: TGTGCCAGCAGACAGGGTATAGGGAATGGCTACACCTTC. This gives the protein CASRQGIGNGYTF.